A selection of T cell receptor beta chains follows, all from one sample in a study of persistence of HIV-infected CD4 T cells. Using immunoSEQ multiplex PCR, the repertoire was profiled, and TCRdb retains in-frame clones only, with some absent. The data show some 30,000 clones, roughly 75% seen once. Their antigens remain unidentified. The sequences come from CD4+ T cells sorted from PBMCs after roughly 19-hour stimulation, collected from a patient who received antiretroviral therapy. These receptors were collected from an adult woman with HIV who was CMV-seropositive. Each CDR3 is given with its conserved first and last residue. Only part of the rows carry a size: once, few, many, or a class if the clone is expanded.

J gene: TRBJ1-2
clone size: NA
V gene: TRBV27
CDR3 protein: CASSSIALGGADGYTF

J gene: TRBJ1-2
clone size: NA
V gene: TRBV29-1
CDR3 protein: CSVVWQGAIGYTF

J gene: TRBJ1-1
clone size: NA
V gene: TRBV27
CDR3 protein: CASSLTKNTEAFF

J gene: TRBJ1-5
clone size: NA
V gene: TRBV30
CDR3 protein: CAWSVEGDGGPQHF

J gene: TRBJ1-1
clone size: NA
V gene: TRBV6-1
CDR3 protein: CASSVGRGPANTEAFF

J gene: TRBJ1-1
clone size: NA
V gene: TRBV18
CDR3 protein: CASSPRGGTTEAFF

J gene: TRBJ2-2
clone size: NA
V gene: TRBV11-3
CDR3 protein: CASGQENTGELFF

J gene: TRBJ1-2
clone size: NA
V gene: TRBV27
CDR3 protein: CASRPTGGEGRYTF

J gene: TRBJ1-6
clone size: NA
V gene: TRBV2
CDR3 protein: CASSSDNSPLHF

J gene: TRBJ1-1
clone size: NA
V gene: TRBV7-3
CDR3 protein: CASNTGGGHTEAFF

J gene: TRBJ1-1
clone size: NA
V gene: TRBV2
CDR3 protein: CASSEYSGEAFF

J gene: TRBJ1-2
clone size: NA
V gene: TRBV25-1
CDR3 protein: CASSLTLGTGGRGYTF

J gene: TRBJ1-2
clone size: few
V gene: TRBV14
CDR3 protein: CASSQSEGYTF

J gene: TRBJ1-4
clone size: NA
V gene: TRBV6-5
CDR3 protein: CASRLAQTGGEKLFF

J gene: TRBJ2-1
clone size: NA
V gene: TRBV5-1
CDR3 protein: CASSLGLDGNEQFF

J gene: TRBJ1-1
clone size: NA
V gene: TRBV6-5
CDR3 protein: CASRIQGIQNTEAFF

J gene: TRBJ2-1
clone size: NA
V gene: TRBV28
CDR3 protein: CASSLFASGSYHEQFF

J gene: TRBJ2-5
clone size: NA
V gene: TRBV2
CDR3 protein: CASRAGHSYQETQYF

J gene: TRBJ1-2
clone size: NA
V gene: TRBV12-3/TRBV12-4
CDR3 protein: CASSLGQWDGYTF

J gene: TRBJ2-5
clone size: NA
V gene: TRBV3-1/TRBV3-2
CDR3 protein: CASSPKTRKETQYF

J gene: TRBJ2-1
clone size: NA
V gene: TRBV6-1
CDR3 protein: CASSESQGKREQFF

J gene: TRBJ1-2
clone size: NA
V gene: TRBV2
CDR3 protein: CASSGQGKNTF

J gene: TRBJ1-5
clone size: NA
V gene: TRBV18
CDR3 protein: CASSRGQDNQPQHF

J gene: TRBJ1-5
clone size: NA
V gene: TRBV19
CDR3 protein: CASSIVAGDQPQHF

J gene: TRBJ1-3
clone size: NA
V gene: TRBV7-8
CDR3 protein: CASSLADSGNTIYF

J gene: TRBJ1-2
clone size: NA
V gene: TRBV6-5
CDR3 protein: CASSPTGANYGYTF